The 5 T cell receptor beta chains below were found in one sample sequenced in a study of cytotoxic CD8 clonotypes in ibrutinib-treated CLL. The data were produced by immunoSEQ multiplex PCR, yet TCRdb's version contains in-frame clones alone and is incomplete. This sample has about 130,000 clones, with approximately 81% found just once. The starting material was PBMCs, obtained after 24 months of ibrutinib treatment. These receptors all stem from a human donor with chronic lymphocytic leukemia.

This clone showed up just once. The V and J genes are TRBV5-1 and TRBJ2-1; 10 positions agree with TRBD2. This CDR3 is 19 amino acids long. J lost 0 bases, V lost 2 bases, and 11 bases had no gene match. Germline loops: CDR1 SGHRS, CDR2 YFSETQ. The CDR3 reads CASSFLSSGGHSSYNEQFF. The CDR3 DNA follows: TGCGCCAGCAGCTTCCTTTCTAGCGGGGGTCACTCCTCCTACAATGAGCAGTTCTTC.

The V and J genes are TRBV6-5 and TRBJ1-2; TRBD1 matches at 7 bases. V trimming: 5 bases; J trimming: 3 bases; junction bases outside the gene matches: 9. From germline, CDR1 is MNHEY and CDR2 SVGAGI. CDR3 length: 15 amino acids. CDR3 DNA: TGTGCCAGCAGTGCGGGACAGACAACAGACTATGGCTACACCTTC. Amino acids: CASSAGQTTDYGYTF.

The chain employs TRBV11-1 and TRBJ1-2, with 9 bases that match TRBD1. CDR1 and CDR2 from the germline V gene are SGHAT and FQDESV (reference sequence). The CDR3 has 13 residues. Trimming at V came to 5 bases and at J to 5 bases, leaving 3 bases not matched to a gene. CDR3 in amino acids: CASSEGQGYGYTF. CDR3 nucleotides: TGTGCCAGCAGCGAAGGACAGGGGTATGGCTACACCTTC.

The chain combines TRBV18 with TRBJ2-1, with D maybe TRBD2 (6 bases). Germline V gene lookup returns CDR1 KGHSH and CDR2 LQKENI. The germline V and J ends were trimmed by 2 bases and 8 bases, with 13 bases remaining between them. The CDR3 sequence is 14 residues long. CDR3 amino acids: CASSPKGLLDEQFF. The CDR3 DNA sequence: TGTGCCAGCTCACCAAAGGGACTTCTGGATGAGCAGTTCTTC. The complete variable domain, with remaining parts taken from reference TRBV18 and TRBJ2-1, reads NAGVMQNPRHLVRRRGQEARLRCSPMKGHSHVYWYRQLPEEGLKFMVYLQKENIIDESGMPKERFSAEFPKEGPSILRIQQVVRGDSAAYFCASSPKGLLDEQFFGPGTRLTVL.

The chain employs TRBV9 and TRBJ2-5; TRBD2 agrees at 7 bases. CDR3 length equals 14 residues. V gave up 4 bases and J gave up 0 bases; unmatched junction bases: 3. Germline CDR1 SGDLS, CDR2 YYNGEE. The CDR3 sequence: CASSWGLNQETQYF. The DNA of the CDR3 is TGTGCCAGCAGCTGGGGACTAAACCAAGAGACCCAGTACTTC.